What follows describes a single T cell receptor (beta chain). Its target is unknown. The germline gives CDR1 MDHEN, CDR2 SYDVKM. There are 15 residues in the CDR3. Trimming removed 7 bases from V and 3 bases from J; junction bases left unmatched: 9. The data originate from a study of cytomegalovirus exposure and HLA in healthy donors. The PCR ran on 60 Vbeta and 13 Jbeta primers. The data were produced by immunoSEQ multiplex PCR, yet TCRdb's version contains in-frame clones alone and is incomplete. The sample yields 95,000 to 150,000 clones, of which the top ten take up approximately 0.99%. Findings of the study overall: Immune exposure data for these donors was limited to CMV serostatus. An analysis done earlier found most TCR beta V segments productive about 87% or about 30% of the time. There were three CMV-associated chains whose specificity for CMV antigens was confirmed in vitro. Across donors, most TCRs were seen rarely, yet some public ones were widespread.

The chain couples TRBV28 to TRBJ1-2; 9 nucleotides match TRBD1. The receptor comes from a man between 18 and 35 years old in good health and CMV-seronegative. Sample: PBMCs. The DNA of the CDR3 is TGTGCCAGCAATACCGGGACAGGGTTTTACTATGGCTACACCTTC. This gives the protein CASNTGTGFYYGYTF.